Listed below are T cell receptor beta chains from one sample, sequenced in a study of shared clonotypes between healthy human individuals. The assay was immunoSEQ multiplex PCR, and TCRdb's table has in-frame clones only and misses some. The table records millions of clones, about 95% of them present only once. Specimen: naive CD8+ T cells sorted from blood. These receptors all come from a man between 18 and 29 years old in good health. Both conserved end residues are part of each CDR3. D genes are given only for firm matches. The size of a clone is reported for some rows only, either as once, few or many, or as a class for expanded clones.

TGCGCCAGCAGATCCGAGGGGATTAGCTCCTACAATGAGCAGTTCTTC CASRSEGISSYNEQFF TRBJ2-1 - - TRBV5-1
TGTGCCAGCAAACTCCAAGGTTCCACAGATACGCAGTATTTT CASKLQGSTDTQYF TRBJ2-3 - - TRBV6-5
TGTGCCAGCAAAGGGTCCCCCTACAATGAGCAGTTCTTC CASKGSPYNEQFF TRBJ2-1 - - TRBV2
TGCGCCAGCAGCAAAAGGACAGGGTTCGAAAAACTGTTTTTT CASSKRTGFEKLFF TRBJ1-4 TRBD1 - TRBV4-1
TGTGCCAGCAGTTTACTAGCGGGGGCCTACAATGAGCAGTTCTTC CASSLLAGAYNEQFF TRBJ2-1 TRBD2 - TRBV28
TGCGCCAGCAGCTTGGAGGGACTAGCGGCTTACAATGAGCAGTTCTTC CASSLEGLAAYNEQFF TRBJ2-1 TRBD2 - TRBV5-1
TGTGCCAGTAGTATAGATCCCTCTTTTTTGATGAGCCCTGAAGCTTTCTTT CASSIDPSFLMSPEAFF TRBJ1-1 - - TRBV19
TGTGCCAGCAGTACCTTTTATGACAGTTACAATGAGCAGTTCTTC CASSTFYDSYNEQFF TRBJ2-1 - - TRBV6-6
TGCAGCGTTGAAGAGGGAGTGGGGGGTGATGAAAAACTGTTTTTT CSVEEGVGGDEKLFF TRBJ1-4 - - TRBV29-1
TGTGCCAGCGGTTCCGGGGGAACGGGCACAGATACGCAGTATTTT CASGSGGTGTDTQYF TRBJ2-3 - once TRBV9
TGTGCCAGCAGGGCGGGCTCCACGAGGTACGAGCAGTACTTC CASRAGSTRYEQYF TRBJ2-7 - - TRBV2
TGTGCCAGCAGCGTAGGTGGACAGGGGGCCTCCTACGAGCAGTACTTC CASSVGGQGASYEQYF TRBJ2-7 TRBD1 - TRBV9
TGTGCCTGGGCTGCAACTAATGAAAAACTGTTTTTT CAWAATNEKLFF TRBJ1-4 - - TRBV30
TGTGCCAGCAGTGAATGGGGCCTCAATCAGCCCCAGCATTTT CASSEWGLNQPQHF TRBJ1-5 - - TRBV6-1
TGTGCCAGCGCTGCCGCGGGGCCCACAGATACGCAGTATTTT CASAAAGPTDTQYF TRBJ2-3 - - TRBV5-4
TGTGCCAGCAGCTTAGGACCCGGGACGTCCGACTATGGCTACACCTTC CASSLGPGTSDYGYTF TRBJ1-2 - - TRBV7-6
TGTGCCAGCAGTGAGCAGGATAGCTTGAGCACTGAAGCTTTCTTT CASSEQDSLSTEAFF TRBJ1-1 - once TRBV6-1
TGTGCCTGCCCGGGACAGGGGTTGACCGGGGAGCTGTTTTTT CACPGQGLTGELFF TRBJ2-2 TRBD1 - TRBV30
TGTGCCAGCAGCTCTCTGGGGGCTACTGAAGCTTTCTTT CASSSLGATEAFF TRBJ1-1 - - TRBV6-5
TGTGCCAGCAGTCTAGACAGGAACACCGGGGAGCTGTTTTTT CASSLDRNTGELFF TRBJ2-2 - once TRBV6-8
TGTGCCAGCAGCCCCCAGAAAGGGGGGGCCTACAATGAGCAGTTCTTC CASSPQKGGAYNEQFF TRBJ2-1 - once TRBV7-9
TGTGCCAGCATCCTAGGACTAGCGGGAGTGGGAGATACGCAGTATTTT CASILGLAGVGDTQYF TRBJ2-3 TRBD2 - TRBV6-6
TGTGCCAGCAGTGATTGGCTAGCCAAAAACATTCAGTACTTC CASSDWLAKNIQYF TRBJ2-4 - - TRBV2
TGTGCCAGCAGCTTATTCTCGGACAAGGGAGAGACCCAGTACTTC CASSLFSDKGETQYF TRBJ2-5 - - TRBV11-2
TGTGCCAGTTCCGGGGCAGGGGGTTTGGAGACCCAGTACTTC CASSGAGGLETQYF TRBJ2-5 TRBD1 - TRBV7-9
TGTGCCAGCAGCGCGTGGGGCGGGGATACGCAGTATTTT CASSAWGGDTQYF TRBJ2-3 - - TRBV9
TGTGCCAGCAGCGTAGGACTAGCGGGAGTAGGAGAGACCGGGGAGCTGTTTTTT CASSVGLAGVGETGELFF TRBJ2-2 TRBD2 - TRBV9
TGTGCCAGCACTAAAGGGAGGGAGGAACTGGAAAGGGACACTGAAGCTTTCTTT CASTKGREELERDTEAFF TRBJ1-1 - - TRBV21-1
TGTGCCAGCAGCTCCGACGGCTACGAGCAGTACTTC CASSSDGYEQYF TRBJ2-7 - - TRBV5-4
TGCGCCAGCAGCTTGCCGGAGGGCCTAGGCACAGATACGCAGTATTTT CASSLPEGLGTDTQYF TRBJ2-3 - - TRBV5-1
TGCGCCAGCAGCCACGGTACTAGTCAAGGGTTCCTCTACGAGCAGTACTTC CASSHGTSQGFLYEQYF TRBJ2-7 - - TRBV4-3
TGTGCCAGAAGCTTAGAACGGGGTCCCCTCTGGAATGAAAAACTGTTTTTT CARSLERGPLWNEKLFF TRBJ1-4 - - TRBV7-5
TGTGCCAGCAGCTCCGGGGACACAAAGACCCAGTACTTC CASSSGDTKTQYF TRBJ2-5 - - TRBV13
TGTGCCAGCAGCTCCGGGACAGGAGCGTACGAGCAGTACTTC CASSSGTGAYEQYF TRBJ2-7 TRBD1 - TRBV28
TGTGCCAGCCGGACCAGAACTCAAGAGACCCAGTACTTC CASRTRTQETQYF TRBJ2-5 - once TRBV6-1
TGTGCCACCAGCCTGATCAGACAGGGGACGAACGAGCAGTACTTC CATSLIRQGTNEQYF TRBJ2-7 TRBD1 - TRBV15
TGTGCCAGCAGTTTTAGCGGGGGGACTCAAGAGACCCAGTACTTC CASSFSGGTQETQYF TRBJ2-5 TRBD2 - TRBV6-5
TGCGCCAGCAGCTGGCAGGGTACGAACACCGGGGAGCTGTTTTTT CASSWQGTNTGELFF TRBJ2-2 - - TRBV5-1
TGTGCCAGCAGTTTGCGGGGGGGCGAAGAGACCCAGTACTTC CASSLRGGEETQYF TRBJ2-5 TRBD2 - TRBV5-6
TGCGCCAGCAGCCAAGAGAACCCAGGCTTCACCGGGGAGCTGTTTTTT CASSQENPGFTGELFF TRBJ2-2 - - TRBV4-3
TGTGCCAGCAGCTTAGTGGGACCACGCGACTACTATGGCTACACCTTC CASSLVGPRDYYGYTF TRBJ1-2 - - TRBV7-9
TGTGCCAGTAGCCCTGAAACGGAAGGACACCTCACAGATACGCAGTATTTT CASSPETEGHLTDTQYF TRBJ2-3 - once TRBV19
TGTGCCAGCGGAATGACTAGCGGGAGTTCCTACGAGCAGTACTTC CASGMTSGSSYEQYF TRBJ2-7 TRBD2 - TRBV2
TGTGCCAGCAGCTCGAACCGGGACAGCCGCCTAGATACGCAGTATTTT CASSSNRDSRLDTQYF TRBJ2-3 TRBD1 - TRBV7-9
TGTGCCAGCAGCTTTCGGGGGGCGAACACTGAAGCTTTCTTT CASSFRGANTEAFF TRBJ1-1 - - TRBV11-3
TGTGCCAGCAGTTTAAGGGGGACAGGGGGTCGCGATACGCAGTATTTT CASSLRGTGGRDTQYF TRBJ2-3 TRBD1 - TRBV27
TGTGCCATCAGTGAGTCGGGAGATTCACCCCTCCACTTT CAISESGDSPLHF TRBJ1-6 - few TRBV10-3
TGCGCCAGCAGCTTATTCCAGCACTATGGCTACACCTTC CASSLFQHYGYTF TRBJ1-2 - - TRBV5-1
TGTGCCAGCAGTTTATTCATGGGGGGCGACGAGCAGTACTTC CASSLFMGGDEQYF TRBJ2-7 - - TRBV27
TGTGCCAGCAGTTACGGTCAGGGGGGGTGGTATGAGCAGTTCTTC CASSYGQGGWYEQFF TRBJ2-1 - - TRBV6-5
TGCGCCAGCAGTGAGGAGGGCACTTACAATGAGCAGTTCTTC CASSEEGTYNEQFF TRBJ2-1 - - TRBV10-1
TGCGCCAGCAGTGACCACGACAGGGACTATAGCAATCAGCCCCAGCATTTT CASSDHDRDYSNQPQHF TRBJ1-5 TRBD1 - TRBV10-2
TGTGCCAGTAGTATAGATGTGAGGGCTGGGGAGCTGTTTTTT CASSIDVRAGELFF TRBJ2-2 - - TRBV19
TGTGCCAGCACTTCCGGGTCCTACGAGCAGTACTTC CASTSGSYEQYF TRBJ2-7 - once TRBV5-6